The next 18 T cell receptor beta chains were all read from a single sample in a study of technical replicates of blood from several donors. Clones were sequenced by immunoSEQ multiplex PCR, and TCRdb holds only the in-frame ones, with some missing. The table includes around 100,000 clones, about 95% detected once. Material: T cells isolated from PBMCs. These TCRs come from a human donor in good health.

The V call is TRBV6-4, the J call TRBJ1-1; 10 nucleotides align to TRBD1. J gave up 5 bases and V 5 bases, and 2 bases lay outside the gene matches. The germline V gene encodes CDR1 MRHNA and CDR2 SNTAGT. The CDR3 spans 13 residues. CDR3 residues: CASSPGQGTEAFF. CDR3 sequence (DNA): TGTGCCAGCAGTCCGGGACAGGGGACTGAAGCTTTCTTT.

The rearrangement joins TRBV5-8 to TRBJ2-5; D is perhaps TRBD2 (5 bases). Germline V gene lookup returns CDR1 SGHTS and CDR2 YDEGEE. The CDR3 has 14 residues. V lost 3 bases, J lost 2 bases, and 11 bases lay in between. The CDR3 loop is CASSWGVGQETQYF. Written as DNA, the CDR3 is TGTGCCAGCAGCTGGGGAGTGGGTCAAGAGACCCAGTACTTC.

The V and J genes are TRBV10-3 and TRBJ1-2; D perhaps matches TRBD1 (6 bases). CDR3 length equals 15 residues. V lost 6 bases and J 4 bases, leaving 18 bases between the germline ends. Per the germline V gene, CDR1 is ENHRY and CDR2 is SYGVKD. CDR3 DNA sequence: TGTGCCATCAGCATCGATCTGGACAGAAGCTATGGCTACACCTTC. It is translated as CAISIDLDRSYGYTF.

The rearrangement joins TRBV6-5 to TRBJ2-7, with D perhaps matching TRBD1 (5 bases). V was cut by 6 bases and J by 2 bases, with 17 bases left in between. CDR3 length equals 15 residues. The germline gives CDR1 MNHEY, CDR2 SVGAGI. In DNA, the CDR3 is TGTGCCAGCAGAGTTACGACAGAATCTCCCTACGAGCAGTACTTC. It yields the protein CASRVTTESPYEQYF.

The table lists this clone with a count of one. V and J are TRBV7-3 and TRBJ2-2; D unresolved. The V end was cut by 1 base, the J end by 1 base, with 4 bases between. The CDR3 has 14 amino acids. Per the germline V gene, CDR1 is SGHTA and CDR2 is FQGTGA. The CDR3 region has the DNA TGTGCCAGCAGCTTAAGCAGGAACACCGGGGAGCTGTTTTTT. Translation: CASSLSRNTGELFF.

The rearrangement links TRBV7-2 to TRBJ2-3; 9 bases match TRBD2. With 3 bases clipped from V and 4 bases from J, the junction kept 5 bases outside the gene matches. Per germline, CDR1 SGHTA and CDR2 FQGNSA. The CDR3 covers 15 residues. The CDR3 loop reads CASSFLAGVADTQYF. CDR3 in DNA: TGTGCCAGCAGCTTCTTAGCGGGAGTGGCAGATACGCAGTATTTT.

The chain uses TRBV9 and TRBJ2-3; TRBD2 matches 7 bases. Germline assignment: CDR1 SGDLS and CDR2 YYNGEE. V dropped 4 bases and J dropped 3; count of bases not matched to a gene: 11. This CDR3 contains 16 residues. CDR3 amino acids: CASSIEPGGPTDTQYF. The CDR3 DNA reads TGTGCCAGCAGCATCGAGCCGGGGGGACCGACAGATACGCAGTATTTT.

The chain recombines TRBV7-6 with TRBJ2-7; weak D call: TRBD1 (5 bases). CDR1 and CDR2 from the germline V gene are SGHVS and FNYEAQ. The CDR3 has 12 amino acids. Trimming removed 4 bases at V and 10 bases at J, with 14 bases between. This chain's CDR3 is CASSSQTGDQYF. The CDR3 DNA reads as TGTGCCAGCAGCTCACAAACAGGCGATCAGTACTTC.

This chain uses TRBV6-5 with TRBJ2-1; TRBD2 agrees at 14 bases. The CDR3 loop spans 15 amino acids. The V and J ends lost 5 bases and 12 bases, in that order; junction bases with no gene match: 9. CDR1 and CDR2 from the germline V gene are MNHEY and SVGAGI. The CDR3 DNA reads TGTGCCAGCAGTCCTGGGACTAGCGGGAGTAGTGGGCAGTTCTTC. As protein: CASSPGTSGSSGQFF.

The V gene is TRBV19, the J gene TRBJ2-7; 7 bases match TRBD1. This CDR3 contains 13 residues. V shed 5 bases and J 4 bases; nucleotides not matched to a gene: 5. Germline V CDR1 and CDR2: LNHDA, SQIVND (reference sequence). DNA of the CDR3: TGTGCCAGTAGTTTGACAGGGTTGTACGAGCAGTACTTC. Its translation is CASSLTGLYEQYF.

The chain has TRBV6-5 and TRBJ2-2, with D possibly TRBD1 on 6 matching bases. The germline V and J ends were trimmed by 4 bases and 5 bases, with 11 bases remaining between them. The CDR3 contains 14 residues. Germline lookup yields CDR1 MNHEY and CDR2 SVGAGI. CDR3 bases: TGTGCCAGCAGTTCACAGGGTGGGACCGGGGAGCTGTTTTTT. Encoded protein: CASSSQGGTGELFF.

The chain combines TRBV19 with TRBJ1-2; D gene unclear. The V end was cut by 6 bases, the J end by 0 bases, with 8 bases between. Germline CDR1 is LNHDA and CDR2 is SQIVND (reference sequence). The CDR3 length is 13 residues. CDR3 sequence: CASRNGTNYGYTF. The CDR3 bases are TGTGCCAGTAGGAACGGGACTAACTATGGCTACACCTTC. Together with reference TRBV19 and TRBJ1-2, the CDR3 gives the full variable domain: DGGITQSPKYLFRKEGQNVTLSCEQNLNHDAMYWYRQDPGQGLRLIYYSQIVNDFQKGDIAEGYSVSREKKESFPLTVTSAQKNPTAFYLCASRNGTNYGYTFGSGTRLTVV.

The chain links TRBV10-3 to TRBJ2-5; the match to TRBD1 covers 10 bases. CDR1 is ENHRY, CDR2 SYGVKD, per germline. The ends lost 5 bases at V and 5 bases at J; junction bases unmatched: 5. The CDR3 runs to 14 residues. The CDR3 nucleotides read TGTGCCATCAGTTCTGACAGGGGGCTGGAGACCCAGTACTTC. Residues: CAISSDRGLETQYF.

The chain joins TRBV7-8 to TRBJ1-1; D is possibly TRBD1 (5 bases). CDR3 length: 13 residues. Looked up from germline, CDR1 is SGHVS and CDR2 is FQNEAQ. Trimming shortened V by 3 bases and J by 6 bases, and 11 bases separated the two germline ends. As DNA, the CDR3 is TGTGCCAGCAGCTTCGGGGGTATTGCTGAAGCTTTCTTT. This codes for CASSFGGIAEAFF. The entire variable domain, with the rest obtained from reference TRBV7-8 and TRBJ1-1, is as follows: GAGVSQSPRYKVAKRGQDVALRCDPISGHVSLFWYQQALGQGPEFLTYFQNEAQLDKSGLPSDRFFAERPEGSVSTLKIQRTQQEDSAVYLCASSFGGIAEAFFGQGTRLTVV.

This chain uses TRBV4-1 with TRBJ1-5; TRBD1 aligns across 7 bases. The CDR3 covers 15 residues. Trimming cost V 1 base and J 5 bases; bases outside gene matches: 5. Germline CDR1 and CDR2: MGHRA and YSYEKL. CDR3 DNA: TGCGCCAGCAGCCAAGTTGACAGGGAAGATCAGCCCCAGCATTTT. It translates to CASSQVDREDQPQHF.

This clone was observed once. The rearrangement uses TRBV6-6 and TRBJ1-2; tentatively, D is TRBD1 (6 bases). V gave up 4 bases and J gave up 8 bases, with 8 bases separating them. This CDR3 has 11 amino acids. Germline V gene data show CDR1 as MNHNY and CDR2 as SVGAGI (reference sequence). CDR3: CASSSGQGYTF. CDR3 DNA: TGTGCCAGCAGTTCCGGACAGGGCTACACCTTC.

V is TRBV15 and J is TRBJ1-5; 7 bases are a match to TRBD1. The germline V gene encodes CDR1 LNHNV and CDR2 YYDKDF (reference sequence). V shed 1 base, J shed 0 bases, and the junction held 9 bases outside the gene matches. The CDR3 spans 18 residues. The chain's CDR3 is CATSRVRTGSYSNQPQHF. The CDR3 DNA reads as TGTGCCACCAGCAGAGTACGGACAGGATCTTATAGCAATCAGCCCCAGCATTTT.

The chain carries TRBV25-1 and TRBJ2-7; TRBD1 matches 9 bases. In germline, CDR1 is MGHDK, CDR2 SYGVNS. With 6 bases clipped from V and 4 bases from J, the junction kept 10 bases outside the gene matches. The CDR3 runs 15 residues. CDR3 nucleotides: TGTGCCAGCAGAGAGGAAGACAGGGGGGGGTACGAGCAGTACTTC. This gives the protein CASREEDRGGYEQYF.